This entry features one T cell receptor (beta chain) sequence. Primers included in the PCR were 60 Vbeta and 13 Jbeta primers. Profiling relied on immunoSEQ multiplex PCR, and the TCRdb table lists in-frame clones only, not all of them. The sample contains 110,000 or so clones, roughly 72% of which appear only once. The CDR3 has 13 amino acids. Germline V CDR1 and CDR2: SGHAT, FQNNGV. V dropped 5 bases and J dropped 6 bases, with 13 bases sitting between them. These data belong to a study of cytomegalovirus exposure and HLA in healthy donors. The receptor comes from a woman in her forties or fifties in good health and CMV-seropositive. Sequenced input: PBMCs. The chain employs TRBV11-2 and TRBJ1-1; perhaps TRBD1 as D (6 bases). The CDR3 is CASSILGGAEAFF. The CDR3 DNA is TGTGCCAGCAGCATACTAGGGGGAGCTGAAGCTTTCTTT. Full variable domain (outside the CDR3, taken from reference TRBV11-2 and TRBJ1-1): EAGVAQSPRYKIIEKRQSVAFWCNPISGHATLYWYQQILGQGPKLLIQFQNNGVVDDSQLPKDRFSAERLKGVDSTLKIQPAKLEDSAVYLCASSILGGAEAFFGQGTRLTVV.